The clone carrying this T cell receptor beta chain was detected only once. Per the original data handling: By means of reference gene primer amplification, nucleated cell counts were estimated. Sequencing was performed with immunoSEQ multiplex PCR; in TCRdb, only in-frame clones are kept and a portion is missing. That table is the source of V, J and clone size, and D and trimming were worked out from the DNA. Of 250,000 to 300,000 clones listed, around 87% are singletons. This sample is drawn from a study of blood T cell repertoires in COVID-19. In the study overall: Sites in the United States, Italy and Spain provided acute and convalescent COVID-19 samples. Sample material is recorded as cDNA or gDNA derived from T cells, B-cell-depleted T cells, or PBMCs.

This TCR came from a man younger than 35 with active or convalescent COVID-19. Sequencing was performed on peripheral blood.

This CDR3 is CASSLSAANEKLFF. CDR3 bases: TGTGCCAGCAGCTTGAGCGCCGCGAATGAAAAACTGTTTTTT. This sequence joins TRBV5-5 and TRBJ1-4; no definite D call. The germline V gene has CDR1 SGHKS and CDR2 YYEKEE (reference sequence). Trimming took off 1 base at V and 5 bases at J, with 9 bases between the two ends. The CDR3 extends over 14 amino acids.